The sequence of this T cell receptor beta chain was determined in a study of T-cell memory formation after mild COVID-19. Study information: The TCR clusters were mostly specific to one donor.

The V gene's germline CDR1 is KGHSH and CDR2 LQKENI. J gave up 7 bases and V 2 bases, and 8 bases lay outside the gene matches. The CDR3 contains 15 residues. Findings of the study overall: CM and EM subsets held most contracting CD4+ clones; EMRA held CD8+ ones.

Regarding this clonotype: Antigen unknown.

TCRdb ran MiXCR on the 5' RACE reads and lists one entry per CDR3 protein. The data show tens of thousands of distinct CDR3 sequences, around 6.3% seen once. The chain uses TRBV18 and TRBJ2-1; 7 bases are a match to TRBD1. The sequenced material came from PBMCs or a T cell subset sorted from them (not recorded which). This receptor was obtained from an adult who had mild COVID-19 (a few samples of this study predate the infection). Cell type and time point are not known. CDR3 nucleotides: TGTGCCAGCTCACCATTTCTGACAGGGATGAATGAGCAGTTCTTC. The encoded protein is CASSPFLTGMNEQFF.